This T cell receptor (beta chain) appears in the sequencing data of a study of tumor-infiltrating lymphocytes in primary liver carcinoma. A constant-region primer served to make TCR beta cDNA from about 530 ng total RNA. Three rounds of nested multiplex PCR with slightly modified ARM-PCR produced TCR beta libraries. TRBV1-TRBV30 forward primers and a C-beta reverse primer were used in the first two PCR rounds, which each ran for around 11 cycles. TCRdb re-called the multiplex PCR reads through MiXCR, storing one row per CDR3 protein. The profile covers about 210,000 distinct CDR3 sequences, with approximately 65% appearing a single time and approximately 7% taken by the ten largest. Germline V lookup: CDR1 SNHLY, CDR2 FYNNEI. The CDR3 consists of 15 residues. V shed 5 bases and J 5 bases; nucleotides not matched to a gene: 8. Germline DNA was also extracted, with blood RNA taken from unsorted whole blood.

This receptor was taken from a woman aged 55-69 years with primary liver carcinoma and hepatitis B virus infection. Sequenced: peripheral blood. The chain combines TRBV2 with TRBJ2-5; TRBD2 matches at 10 bases. CDR3 amino acids: CASSNSGRAEETQYF. Here the CDR3 DNA reads TGTGCCAGCAGTAACAGCGGGAGGGCGGAGGAGACCCAGTACTTC.